The rows below give T cell receptor beta chains drawn from one sample of a study of metastatic and nonmetastatic thyroid tumors. TCRdb called clones again from the PCR reads with MiXCR. Among around 22,000 clones listed, around 18% were seen once. The material sequenced was adjacent normal tissue. These TCRs come from a male donor with papillary thyroid cancer or a benign thyroid nodule (not recorded which). Some clones in this sample may be carry-over from other donors' samples. Each CDR3 is given with its conserved first and last residue. Fields, in order: CDR3 protein, CDR3 DNA, D gene, J gene, V gene, clone size. The D gene is left open where the match is weak. Rows may omit the clone size; those that give it use once, few, many or a size class.

CDR3: CVSSLGTSSRNEQFF
DNA: TGTGTCAGCAGCCTGGGGACATCGAGTCGGAATGAGCAGTTCTTC
D: NA
J: TRBJ2-1
V: TRBV7-9
size: NA

CDR3: CVSSSRTGGREETQYF
DNA: TGTGTCAGCAGCTCCCGGACAGGGGGCCGGGAAGAGACCCAGTACTTC
D: TRBD1
J: TRBJ2-5
V: TRBV7-8
size: NA

CDR3: CASSRDTNTEAFF
DNA: TGTGCCAGCAGCCGGGACACGAACACTGAAGCTTTCTTT
D: NA
J: TRBJ1-1
V: TRBV7-9
size: NA

CDR3: CATSRDKGSGNTGELFF
DNA: TGTGCCACCAGCAGAGATAAGGGTTCGGGGAACACCGGGGAGCTGTTTTTT
D: NA
J: TRBJ2-2
V: TRBV15
size: NA

CDR3: CASSVEGQGGNEQFF
DNA: TGTGCCAGCAGCGTTGAGGGACAGGGTGGCAATGAGCAGTTCTTC
D: TRBD1
J: TRBJ2-1
V: TRBV9
size: few

CDR3: CASSLVGGGGAKNIQYF
DNA: TGTGCCAGCAGTTTAGTGGGAGGTGGCGGGGCCAAAAACATTCAGTACTTC
D: NA
J: TRBJ2-4
V: TRBV12-3/TRBV12-4
size: many

CDR3: CASSFGSNEQFF
DNA: TGTGCCAGCAGCTTTGGGTCCAATGAGCAGTTCTTC
D: NA
J: TRBJ2-1
V: TRBV7-3
size: few

CDR3: CASSQPLLGTDKETQYF
DNA: TGCGCCAGCAGCCAGCCTCTCCTCGGGACAGATAAAGAGACCCAGTACTTC
D: TRBD1
J: TRBJ2-5
V: TRBV4-1
size: many

CDR3: CASSLAGDTAELFF
DNA: TGTGCCAGCAGTTTGGCGGGGGACACCGCGGAGCTGTTTTTT
D: NA
J: TRBJ2-2
V: TRBV5-4
size: NA

CDR3: CASSSAGTGLSTYTQYF
DNA: TGTGCCAGCAGCTCTGCCGGGACAGGGTTGAGCACATATACGCAGTATTTC
D: TRBD1
J: TRBJ2-3
V: TRBV5-6
size: NA

CDR3: CSAIQSAGQGLSYGYTF
DNA: TGCAGTGCTATCCAGTCAGCCGGGCAGGGGCTGAGCTATGGCTACACCTTC
D: NA
J: TRBJ1-2
V: TRBV20-1
size: many

CDR3: CASGLLGANGYTF
DNA: TGTGCCAGCGGTTTATTGGGTGCGAATGGCTACACCTTC
D: NA
J: TRBJ1-2
V: TRBV27
size: few

CDR3: CASSLVVNVEFF
DNA: TGTGCCAGCAGCTTGGTGGTGAACGTGGAGTTCTTC
D: NA
J: TRBJ2-1
V: TRBV5-6
size: many

CDR3: CASSPTGAYEQYF
DNA: TGTGCCAGCAGTCCCACTGGGGCCTACGAGCAGTACTTC
D: NA
J: TRBJ2-7
V: TRBV6-2/TRBV6-3
size: few